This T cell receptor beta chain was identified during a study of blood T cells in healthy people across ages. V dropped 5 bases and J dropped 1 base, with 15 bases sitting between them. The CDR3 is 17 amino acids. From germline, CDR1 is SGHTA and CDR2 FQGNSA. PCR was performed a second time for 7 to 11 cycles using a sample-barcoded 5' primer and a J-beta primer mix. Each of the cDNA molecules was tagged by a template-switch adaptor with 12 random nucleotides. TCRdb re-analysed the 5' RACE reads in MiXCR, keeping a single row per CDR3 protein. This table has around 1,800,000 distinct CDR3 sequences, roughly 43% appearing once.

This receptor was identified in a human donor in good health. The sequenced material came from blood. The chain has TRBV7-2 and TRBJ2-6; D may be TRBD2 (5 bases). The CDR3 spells CASSPRRVTSGANVLTF. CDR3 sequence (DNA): TGTGCCAGCAGCCCCCGGCGGGTCACATCTGGGGCCAACGTCCTGACTTTC.